Following are 28 T cell receptor beta chains from one sample sequenced in a study of blood T cells in healthy people across ages. Alongside a J-beta primer mix, a sample-barcoded 5' primer served in a second PCR lasting about 7 to 11 cycles. TCRdb re-derived calls from the 5' RACE reads in MiXCR, one entry per CDR3 protein. This sample has about 760,000 distinct CDR3 sequences; roughly 25% occur once, and the top ten carry more than 7.5%. A further study also used this sample, focusing on T cells of mothers and their children.

Material for sequencing was blood. The source is a boy younger than 18 in good health.

The CDR3, as DNA: TGTGCCAGCGGCGGGACTTCCCTACGATCGCAGTACTTC. Protein sequence: CASGGTSLRSQYF. This chain links TRBV7-9 with TRBJ2-7, with D tentatively TRBD2 (6 bases). The V end lost 8 bases, the J end lost 9 bases, and 20 bases lay between the germline ends. This CDR3 comprises 13 residues. The germline V gene encodes CDR1 SEHNR and CDR2 FQNEAQ (reference sequence).

This sequence joins TRBV28 and TRBJ2-5, with a possible D match to TRBD2 (6 bases). Germline V lookup: CDR1 MDHEN, CDR2 SYDVKM. Trimming pared 5 bases from V and 5 bases from J, leaving 15 bases between. The CDR3 contains 14 residues. CDR3 loop: CASSPTRGIETQYF. In DNA, the CDR3 is TGTGCCAGCAGTCCCACGCGCGGGATTGAGACCCAGTACTTC.

In this sample, this clonotype turned up a few times. A read error may account for a junction end that differs from germline. The chain combines TRBV28 with TRBJ1-2, with TRBD1 as a possible D gene (5 bases). Germline V lookup: CDR1 MDHEN, CDR2 SYDVKM. The CDR3 extends over 13 amino acids. In DNA form, the CDR3 reads TGTGCCGGCAGCAGACCCGCAGGGAAAGGCTACACCTTC. Translating gives CAGSRPAGKGYTF.

The chain couples TRBV20-1 to TRBJ1-3; D uncertain. Trimming shortened V by 0 bases and J by 0 bases, and 9 bases separated the two germline ends. This CDR3 has 15 residues. Germline CDR1 DFQATT, CDR2 SNEGSKA (reference sequence). The CDR3 sequence is CSARDNRVSGNTIYF. The CDR3 nucleotides read TGCAGTGCTAGAGATAACAGAGTCTCTGGAAACACCATATATTTT.

This clonotype came up once. This sequence joins TRBV28 and TRBJ1-2; unclear D gene. CDR3 length: 15 amino acids. Germline lookup yields CDR1 MDHEN and CDR2 SYDVKM. Trimming cost V 5 bases and J 6 bases, with 19 bases left between them. CDR3 residues: CASSRRLVGPDGYTF. DNA of the CDR3: TGTGCCAGCAGTCGGAGGCTTGTAGGCCCCGATGGCTACACCTTC.

The chain combines TRBV7-9 with TRBJ2-7; 9 bases are shared with TRBD1. This CDR3 region has 16 residues. Germline assignment: CDR1 SEHNR and CDR2 FQNEAQ (reference sequence). J lost 4 bases, V lost 2 bases, and 9 bases had no gene match. The CDR3 protein is CASSLPRDRVGYEQYF. CDR3 in DNA: TGTGCCAGCAGCTTACCAAGGGACAGGGTTGGGTACGAGCAGTACTTC.

This chain joins TRBV20-1 and TRBJ2-1, with 8 bases fitting TRBD1. Germline lookup yields CDR1 DFQATT and CDR2 SNEGSKA (reference sequence). CDR3 length: 14 amino acids. The J segment lost 4 bases and the V segment lost 5 bases, leaving 7 bases of the junction unmatched. The CDR3 DNA follows: TGCAGTGCTGGCCAGGGGGCCTCTTACAATGAGCAGTTCTTC. It is translated as CSAGQGASYNEQFF.

This clonotype showed up just a few times. The J gene is TRBJ1-3, the V gene TRBV4-3; D unresolved. Trimming removed 0 bases from V and 4 bases from J, with 13 bases in between. The CDR3 loop spans 16 amino acids. Looked up from germline, CDR1 is LGHNA and CDR2 is YSLEER. The CDR3 region is CASSQDWRGKGNTIYF. The CDR3, as DNA: TGCGCCAGCAGCCAAGATTGGCGGGGAAAAGGAAACACCATATATTTT.

The sample holds a few counts of this clonotype. The chain links TRBV7-8 to TRBJ2-7, with D tentatively TRBD2 (5 bases). The J call may be wrong; the DNA end is better matched by TRBJ2-1. This CDR3 spans 14 amino acids. The germline V gene encodes CDR1 SGHVS and CDR2 FQNEAQ. CDR3 sequence (DNA): TGTGCCAGCGCCCTAGCTCAGAATTACAATGAGCAGTTCTTC. Translated: CASALAQNYNEQFF.

CDR3 nucleotides: TGCAGCGTTGAACTTCCCGGACTTCCCTTGTACGAGCAGTACTTC. Translation: CSVELPGLPLYEQYF. The chain uses TRBV29-1 and TRBJ2-7, with TRBD2 as a possible D gene (5 bases). The CDR3 consists of 15 residues. Germline lookup yields CDR1 SQVTM and CDR2 ANQGSEA. Trimming removed 2 bases at V and 4 bases at J, with 18 bases between.

As DNA, the CDR3 is TGTGCCAGCGTTCTAGGGGGGTCTTCTAACGAGCAGTACTTC. It yields the protein CASVLGGSSNEQYF. The gene calls are TRBV7-2 and TRBJ2-7, with D possibly called TRBD1 or TRBD2 (6 bases each). The CDR3 sequence is 14 residues long. Germline V gene sequence: CDR1 SGHTA, CDR2 FQGNSA. V gave up 8 bases and J gave up 5 bases, with 19 bases separating them.

V usage is TRBV4-2 and J usage is TRBJ2-5; D unresolved. The better agreement between TRBJ2-1 and the DNA end casts doubt on the J call. CDR3 length equals 17 residues. Germline V lookup: CDR1 LGHNA, CDR2 YNFKEQ. The CDR3: CASSQDRASKAYNEQFF. The CDR3 DNA is TGTGCCAGCAGCCAAGATCGGGCGAGTAAGGCCTACAATGAGCAGTTCTTC.

There are a few counts of this clonotype. The V gene is TRBV6-6, the J gene TRBJ2-1; D perhaps matches TRBD2 (5 bases). The germline gives CDR1 MNHNY, CDR2 SVGAGI (reference sequence). Between the trimmed V and J ends, which lost 0 bases and 8 bases, there was a span of 11 bases. CDR3 length: 14 amino acids. CDR3 DNA: TGTGCCAGCAGTTACTCCGAGCGGAGAGATGAGCAGTTCTTC. Its protein is CASSYSERRDEQFF.

V usage is TRBV28 and J usage is TRBJ2-7, with D possibly TRBD2 on 5 matching bases. Germline V lookup: CDR1 MDHEN, CDR2 SYDVKM. The CDR3 has 17 residues. V was pared by 7 bases and J by 3 bases, with 25 bases between. CDR3: CASIESPRSRESYEQYF. CDR3 nucleotide sequence: TGTGCCAGCATTGAGAGTCCCCGGAGTAGGGAGAGCTACGAGCAGTACTTC. Variable domain in full (rest from reference TRBV28 and TRBJ2-7): DVKVTQSSRYLVKRTGEKVFLECVQDMDHENMFWYRQDPGLGLRLIYFSYDVKMKEKGDIPEGYSVSREKKERFSLILESASTNQTSMYLCASIESPRSRESYEQYFGPGTRLTVT.

This clonotype was counted between two and nine times. The chain links TRBV29-1 to TRBJ2-7; TRBD2 matches 7 bases. Trimming removed 4 bases from V and 0 bases from J; junction bases left unmatched: 6. In germline, CDR1 is SQVTM, CDR2 ANQGSEA. This CDR3 has 14 amino acids. CDR3 sequence: CSVVGGRGSYEQYF. CDR3 DNA: TGCAGCGTTGTGGGGGGGAGAGGCTCCTACGAGCAGTACTTC.

This rearrangement joins TRBV7-9 to TRBJ2-1, with 9 bases fitting TRBD2. V trimming: 1 base; J trimming: 5 bases; junction bases outside the gene matches: 3. CDR3 length: 15 residues. Germline CDR1 reads SEHNR; CDR2 reads FQNEAQ (reference sequence). The CDR3 sequence: CASSLVASGDNEQFF. DNA for the CDR3: TGTGCCAGCAGCTTAGTGGCTAGCGGGGACAATGAGCAGTTCTTC.

This clonotype occurred a few times. The chain has TRBV24-1 and TRBJ2-7; 10 positions agree with TRBD2. Germline-derived CDR1 and CDR2 are KGHDR and SFDVKD. The V gene end was trimmed by 9 bases and the J gene end by 3 bases; junction bases not matched to a gene: 1. The CDR3 totals 12 residues. The CDR3 loop reads CATGLADYEQYF. The CDR3 DNA is TGTGCCACCGGACTAGCGGACTACGAGCAGTACTTC.

The chain has TRBV7-2 and TRBJ1-2; D is ambiguous. Per the germline V gene, CDR1 is SGHTA and CDR2 is FQGNSA. The CDR3 contains 16 residues. V was shortened by 5 bases and J by 0 bases, with 16 bases between the two germline ends. CDR3 nucleotide sequence: TGTGCCAGCAGCCGCGAGCTTTCGGCCGCTAACTATGGCTACACCTTC. Translating gives CASSRELSAANYGYTF.

This clonotype was observed a few times. J is TRBJ2-5 and V is TRBV24-1, with D possibly being TRBD2 (6 bases). This CDR3 is built from 15 residues. Germline CDR1 is KGHDR and CDR2 is SFDVKD. V shed 5 bases and J shed 5 bases, with 17 bases lying between them. The CDR3 DNA follows: TGTGCCACCAGTGGATTCGCGGAGGGGACGGAGACCCAGTACTTC. Protein sequence: CATSGFAEGTETQYF.

The table lists this clonotype with a few counts. The V gene is TRBV29-1, the J gene TRBJ2-7; 12 bases align to TRBD2. CDR1 is SQVTM and CDR2 is ANQGSEA in the germline V gene. The junction had 6 bases not matched to a gene; V was cut back by 6 bases and J by 0 bases. This CDR3 has 15 residues. CDR3 protein: CSVTSGGASSYEQYF. In DNA, the CDR3 is TGCAGCGTGACTAGCGGGGGCGCCAGCTCCTACGAGCAGTACTTC.

The chain combines TRBV10-3 with TRBJ2-1, with D maybe TRBD1 (7 bases). The DNA end lines up better with TRBJ2-7; the J call may be wrong. Germline CDR1 and CDR2: ENHRY and SYGVKD. The CDR3 is 18 amino acids. In DNA form, the CDR3 reads TGTGCCATCAGTGAGTCGAGTCTTAAGGAGGGGGCGAGATACGAGCAGTACTTC. Its translation: CAISESSLKEGARYEQYF.

The chain joins TRBV5-1 to TRBJ2-3; the D gene is possibly TRBD2 (6 bases). Germline CDR1 reads SGHRS; CDR2 reads YFSETQ. The CDR3 extends over 15 amino acids. V was trimmed by 4 bases and J by 2 bases, leaving 14 bases between them. The CDR3 DNA reads TGCGCCAGCAGCGGGGGGACGGTCCACACAGATACGCAGTATTTT. This translates into CASSGGTVHTDTQYF.

The chain employs TRBV7-9 and TRBJ1-1; no definite D call. V lost 5 bases to trimming and J lost 0 bases, with 7 bases between them. Per the germline V gene, CDR1 is SEHNR and CDR2 is FQNEAQ (reference sequence). This CDR3 is built from 13 residues. The CDR3 sequence: CASSHTLNTEAFF. The CDR3 nucleotides read TGTGCCAGCAGCCATACACTGAACACTGAAGCTTTCTTT.

A few counts support this clonotype. CDR3 DNA sequence: TGTGCCAGCAGTACGGGTGGGGAATACAATGAGCAGTTCTTC. Its translation is CASSTGGEYNEQFF. The J gene is TRBJ2-1, the V gene TRBV12-3 or TRBV12-4; the D is unclear. Trimming took 5 bases from V and 4 from J, leaving 12 bases between them. The CDR3 runs 14 residues.

The sample holds a few counts of this clonotype. The CDR3 coding sequence is TGCGCCAGCAGCTTGAACGGGGGTTTAACCTACGAGCAGTACTTC. It yields the protein CASSLNGGLTYEQYF. This rearrangement joins TRBV5-1 to TRBJ2-7; D perhaps matches TRBD2 (6 bases). V was clipped by 1 base and J by 2 bases, with 13 bases between them. The CDR3 has 15 residues. The germline CDR1 and CDR2 sequences are SGHRS and YFSETQ.

This clonotype has a handful of counts. This sequence joins TRBV4-3 and TRBJ1-4; D unresolved. Germline loops: CDR1 LGHNA, CDR2 YSLEER. Trimming stripped 5 bases from V and 0 bases from J, with 10 bases between. The CDR3 has 15 residues. CDR3 bases: TGCGCCAGCAGCTCAAGTCAGGCAACTAATGAAAAACTGTTTTTT. Translated, it gives CASSSSQATNEKLFF.

This chain connects TRBV10-3 to TRBJ2-1; 12 bases line up with TRBD2. The J segment lost 8 bases and the V segment lost 6 bases, leaving 5 bases of the junction unmatched. The germline CDR1 and CDR2 sequences are ENHRY and SYGVKD. The CDR3 totals 14 residues. CDR3 nucleotide sequence: TGTGCCATCAGCGGACTAGCGGGGAGGTATGAGCAGTTCTTC. Translation gives CAISGLAGRYEQFF.

This chain joins TRBV28 and TRBJ2-7, with TRBD2 matching over 12 bases. CDR1 is MDHEN, CDR2 SYDVKM, per germline. The CDR3 runs 16 residues. Unmatched junction bases numbered 7, after V lost 7 bases and J lost 0 bases. The CDR3 is CASTYATSGSSYEQYF. CDR3 bases: TGTGCCAGCACCTATGCGACTAGCGGGAGCTCCTACGAGCAGTACTTC.